A single sample gave rise to the 9 T cell receptor beta chains below, sequenced in a study of control samples from healthy donors and cancer patients. Libraries were prepared by immunoSEQ multiplex PCR; TCRdb keeps only in-frame clonotypes and omits some of them. The sample has just over 150,000 clones, over 90% seen once. The sequencing input was blood. The receptors come from a man in his fifties in good health.

V usage is TRBV3-1 (or the pseudogene TRBV3-2) and J usage is TRBJ1-2; tentative D call: TRBD1 (6 bases). The CDR3 spans 13 residues. Per germline, CDR1 LGHDT and CDR2 YNNKEL (reference sequence). V gave up 4 bases and J gave up 8 bases, with 14 bases separating them. CDR3 protein: CASSPPGQRGYTF. CDR3 bases: TGTGCCAGCAGCCCTCCGGGACAACGAGGCTACACCTTC.

This clone came up a few times. The V call is TRBV5-4, the J call TRBJ2-3; 7 bases map to TRBD1. CDR3 length: 17 residues. The V gene end was trimmed by 7 bases and the J gene end by 6 bases; junction bases not matched to a gene: 20. In germline, CDR1 is SGHNT, CDR2 YYREEE (reference sequence). The CDR3 protein is CASRPSPTGASLDTQYF. The CDR3 DNA follows: TGTGCCAGCCGCCCCTCTCCTACAGGGGCCTCGCTGGATACGCAGTATTTT.

The chain has TRBV30 and TRBJ2-6; no definite D call. CDR1 is GTSNPN, CDR2 SVGIG, per germline (reference sequence). The V gene lost 2 bases and the J gene lost 4 bases, with 6 bases spanning the gap. The CDR3 totals 13 residues. The CDR3 DNA reads as TGTGCCTGGAGTACCACGGGGGCCAACGTCCTGACTTTC. This encodes CAWSTTGANVLTF.

The chain recombines TRBV4-1 with TRBJ1-1; the match to TRBD1 covers 8 bases. Germline V gives CDR1 MGHRA, CDR2 YSYEKL. The CDR3 sequence is 15 residues long. Germline trimming cut 3 bases from V and 1 base from J; bases unmatched to any gene: 4. The CDR3 is CASSQTGAENTEAFF. The CDR3 DNA reads TGCGCCAGCAGCCAGACAGGGGCGGAGAACACTGAAGCTTTCTTT.

The J gene is TRBJ2-5, the V gene TRBV13; tentative D call: TRBD2 (6 bases). Germline CDR1 and CDR2: PRHDT and FYEKMQ (reference sequence). Trimming took 5 bases from V and 5 from J, leaving 12 bases between them. The CDR3 loop spans 13 amino acids. CDR3 nucleotides: TGTGCCAGCAGCCGGAGGAGGGCCGAGACCCAGTACTTC. Protein: CASSRRRAETQYF.

This clone showed up just once. The rearrangement links TRBV21-1 to TRBJ2-7; TRBD1, as called in the table, went unchecked against the DNA. TRBV21-1 constitutes a pseudogene. The CDR3 consists of 13 residues. CDR3 nucleotides: TGTGCCAGCAGCCGGGACAGGGGACACGAGCAGTACTTC. This codes for CASSRDRGHEQYF.

The chain uses TRBV9 and TRBJ2-2; D might be TRBD2 (5 bases). V was shortened by 3 bases and J by 4 bases, with 16 bases between the two germline ends. The CDR3 extends over 16 amino acids. Germline-derived CDR1 and CDR2 are SGDLS and YYNGEE. The CDR3 nucleotides read TGTGCCAGCAGCGGACCCAACCAGCGGATCACCGGGGAGCTGTTTTTT. It specifies CASSGPNQRITGELFF.

The rearrangement links TRBV11-2 to TRBJ1-1, with 7 positions matching TRBD1. The CDR3 length is 13 residues. Germline loops: CDR1 SGHAT, CDR2 FQNNGV. V dropped 5 bases and J dropped 2; count of bases not matched to a gene: 2. The CDR3 is CASSQGVNTEAFF. In DNA form, the CDR3 reads TGTGCCAGCAGCCAGGGGGTCAACACTGAAGCTTTCTTT.

The chain uses TRBV24-1 and TRBJ2-4; possibly TRBD2 for D (6 bases). The CDR3 is made up of 13 amino acids. Trimming took 5 bases from V and 6 from J, leaving 10 bases between them. The germline V gene has CDR1 KGHDR and CDR2 SFDVKD. The CDR3 coding sequence is TGTGCCACCAGTGGCGGGACTCGAAACATTCAGTACTTC. Protein product: CATSGGTRNIQYF.